This T cell receptor (beta chain) was documented in a study of blood T cell repertoires in COVID-19. Study at large: In each case, the material was cDNA or gDNA derived from T cells, B-cell-depleted T cells, or PBMCs.

As originally analysed: Amplification of reference gene primers provided the estimated nucleated cell counts. Measured with immunoSEQ multiplex PCR; TCRdb has only the in-frame clones, and not every one. V and J calls and clone size are given by that table; D and trimming were obtained from the DNA. The sample lists approximately 150,000 clones, approximately 85% occurring once. The Seattle site enrolled patients during active infection and followed them longitudinally. The CDR3 consists of 16 residues. Germline CDR1 MNHEY, CDR2 SVGAGI. V shed 1 base and J 4 bases; nucleotides not matched to a gene: 9.

The chain recombines TRBV6-5 with TRBJ2-7; 8 nucleotides match TRBD2. Sequenced sample: peripheral blood. The source of this sequence is a woman aged 80 or over with COVID-19, enrolled during active disease. CDR3 residues: CASSYCAGLVCYEQYF. The DNA for the CDR3 is TGTGCCAGCAGTTACTGCGCGGGACTAGTTTGTTACGAGCAGTACTTC.